This TCR beta chain was recovered during a study of T cells in Graves' hyperthyroidism and ophthalmopathy. About the research overall: Peripheral blood specimens were obtained at initial diagnosis, prior to any treatment.

Germline CDR1 KGHDR, CDR2 SFDVKD. V gave up 3 bases and J gave up 0 bases, with 11 bases separating them. The CDR3 length is 16 residues. Together with thyroid ultrasound, orbital computed tomography, serum thyroxine and TRAb, clinical symptoms were used for diagnoses. Each 10 ml fresh peripheral blood draw supplied the PBMCs. There are many counts of this clonotype. The antigen is unknown. Study-wide points: In blood, most of the thyroid clonotypes expanded above 0.001 were also present.

TCR beta CDR3 regions were amplified from RNA. First-round RT-PCR with HTBI primers amplified the TCR CDR3 region. TCRdb reprocessed the multiplex PCR reads with MiXCR, giving one entry per CDR3 protein. The table lists 640,000 or so distinct CDR3 sequences, about 14% of them singletons. Sample: blood. This receptor was identified in a woman in her 40s with Graves' ophthalmopathy. This chain links TRBV24-1 with TRBJ1-3; D may be TRBD1 (5 bases). CDR3 in DNA: TGTGCCACCAGTGATGGGGACGTGTACTCTGGAAACACCATATATTTT. It specifies CATSDGDVYSGNTIYF.